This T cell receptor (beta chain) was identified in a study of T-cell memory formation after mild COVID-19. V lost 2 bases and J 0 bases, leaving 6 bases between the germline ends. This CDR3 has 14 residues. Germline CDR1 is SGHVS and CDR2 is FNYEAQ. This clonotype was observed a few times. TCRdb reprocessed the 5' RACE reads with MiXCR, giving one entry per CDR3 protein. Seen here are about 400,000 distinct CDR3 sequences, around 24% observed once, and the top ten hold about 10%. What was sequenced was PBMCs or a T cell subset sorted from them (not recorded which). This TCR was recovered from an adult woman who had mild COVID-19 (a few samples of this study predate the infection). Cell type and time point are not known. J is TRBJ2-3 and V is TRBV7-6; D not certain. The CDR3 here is CASSLYPSTDTQYF. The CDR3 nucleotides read TGTGCCAGCAGCTTATACCCTAGCACAGATACGCAGTATTTT.